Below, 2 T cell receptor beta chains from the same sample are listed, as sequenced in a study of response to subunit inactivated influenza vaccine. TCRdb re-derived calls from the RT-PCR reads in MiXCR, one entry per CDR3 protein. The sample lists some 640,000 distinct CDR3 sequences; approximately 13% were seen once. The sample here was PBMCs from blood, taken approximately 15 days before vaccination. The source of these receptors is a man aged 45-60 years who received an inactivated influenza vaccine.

CDR3 nucleotide sequence: TGCGCCAGCAGCTTGGGGACCCAACCAAACTATGGCTACACCTTC. Translated: CASSLGTQPNYGYTF. The chain is built from TRBV5-1 and TRBJ1-2; D call uncertain. Between the trimmed V and J ends, which lost 0 bases and 2 bases, there was a span of 11 bases. Germline V gives CDR1 SGHRS, CDR2 YFSETQ. CDR3 size: 15 residues.

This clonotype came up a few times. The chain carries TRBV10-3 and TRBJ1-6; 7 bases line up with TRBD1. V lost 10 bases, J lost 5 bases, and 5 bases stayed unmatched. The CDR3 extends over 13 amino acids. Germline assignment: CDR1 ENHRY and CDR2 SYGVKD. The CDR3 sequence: CANSGQHNSPLHF. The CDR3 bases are TGTGCCAACTCGGGACAGCATAATTCACCCCTCCACTTT.